What follows are 13 T cell receptor beta chains derived from one specimen sequenced in a study of cytomegalovirus exposure and HLA in healthy donors. The table came from immunoSEQ multiplex PCR; TCRdb's copy has only in-frame clones and leaves some out. The sample records over 50,000 clones, 90% to 96% being singletons. Sample: PBMCs. These TCRs come from a woman younger than 30 in good health and CMV-seronegative.

V gene TRBV5-4 combines with J gene TRBJ1-2, with 11 bases that match TRBD1. This CDR3 contains 13 residues. Unmatched junction bases numbered 4, after V lost 6 bases and J lost 6 bases. The germline V gene has CDR1 SGHNT and CDR2 YYREEE (reference sequence). The CDR3 DNA reads TGTGCCAGCACCGGACAGGGGGCGGATGGCTACACCTTC. This translates into CASTGQGADGYTF.

This clone has only a few counts. V gene TRBV6-5 combines with J gene TRBJ1-5, with D possibly being TRBD1 (5 bases). This CDR3 has 14 residues. The V gene lost 6 bases and the J gene lost 2 bases, with 11 bases spanning the gap. Germline V lookup: CDR1 MNHEY, CDR2 SVGAGI. The CDR3 here is CASSGDSRNQPQHF. In DNA form, the CDR3 reads TGTGCCAGCAGCGGCGACAGCCGCAATCAGCCCCAGCATTTT.

The V call is TRBV14, the J call TRBJ1-3; D might be TRBD1 (5 bases). The V and J ends lost 1 base and 11 bases respectively, with 12 bases between them. The CDR3 loop spans 13 amino acids. The V gene's germline CDR1 is SGHDN and CDR2 FVKESK. This CDR3 reads CASSQVGALPIYF. The CDR3 region has the DNA TGTGCCAGCAGCCAAGTAGGGGCACTACCCATATATTTT.

The V gene is TRBV30, the J gene TRBJ2-1; 7 bases map to TRBD2. Germline V gene data show CDR1 as GTSNPN and CDR2 as SVGIG (reference sequence). J lost 8 bases, V lost 0 bases, and 10 bases had no gene match. The CDR3 runs to 15 residues. The chain's CDR3 is CAWSVVGDYWDEQFF. CDR3 bases: TGTGCCTGGAGTGTAGTTGGGGACTACTGGGATGAGCAGTTCTTC.

This chain connects TRBV27 to TRBJ2-7; D not certain. Per germline, CDR1 MNHEY and CDR2 SMNVEV (reference sequence). This CDR3 is built from 12 residues. Trimming cost V 6 bases and J 2 bases, with 8 bases left between them. CDR3 region: CASSQWPYEQYF. CDR3 DNA sequence: TGTGCCAGCAGCCAATGGCCCTACGAGCAGTACTTC.

The chain carries TRBV15 and TRBJ1-2; 10 bases agree with TRBD1. After removal of 5 bases from V and 0 bases from J, the junction contained 12 bases not matched to a gene. Germline lookup yields CDR1 LNHNV and CDR2 YYDKDF (reference sequence). The CDR3 totals 18 residues. The CDR3 here is CATSLTRDRGSANYGYTF. The DNA of the CDR3 is TGTGCCACCAGCCTTACCAGGGACAGGGGTTCAGCTAACTATGGCTACACCTTC.

CDR3 in amino acids: CASSLGDRAASGANVLTF. The CDR3 coding sequence is TGTGCCAGCAGCTTGGGGGACAGGGCTGCGTCTGGGGCCAACGTCCTGACTTTC. This chain links TRBV5-4 with TRBJ2-6, with 9 positions matching TRBD1. Germline V gene lookup returns CDR1 SGHNT and CDR2 YYREEE (reference sequence). The CDR3 runs 18 residues. V trimming: 0 bases; J trimming: 1 base; junction bases outside the gene matches: 5.

This chain connects TRBV19 to TRBJ2-7, with D possibly TRBD1 on 5 matching bases. Trimming cost V 4 bases and J 1 base, with 11 bases left between them. The germline V gene has CDR1 LNHDA and CDR2 SQIVND (reference sequence). This CDR3 has 14 amino acids. In DNA form, the CDR3 reads TGTGCCAGTAGTAGTCTGGGGCTATCCTACGAGCAGTACTTC. It codes for CASSSLGLSYEQYF.

V usage is TRBV6-5 and J usage is TRBJ2-3; the match to TRBD1 covers 7 bases. This CDR3 is 14 amino acids long. Germline values: CDR1 MNHEY, CDR2 SVGAGI. V gave up 6 bases and J gave up 4 bases; unmatched junction bases: 7. The CDR3 region is CASSIRQGPDTQYF. The CDR3 nucleotides are TGTGCCAGCAGCATCCGACAGGGCCCAGATACGCAGTATTTT.

This sequence joins TRBV15 and TRBJ2-1; D unresolved. This CDR3 is built from 12 residues. Germline CDR1 reads LNHNV; CDR2 reads YYDKDF (reference sequence). Trimming took 3 bases from V and 6 from J, leaving 6 bases between them. The CDR3 DNA follows: TGTGCCACCAGCAGCCTCGGCAATGAGCAGTTCTTC. Its translation: CATSSLGNEQFF.

The chain has TRBV7-2 and TRBJ2-5; the D is unclear. The CDR3 runs to 13 residues. V lost 5 bases and J 5 bases, leaving 12 bases between the germline ends. Germline loops: CDR1 SGHTA, CDR2 FQGNSA. The DNA of the CDR3 is TGTGCCAGCAGCCCCGCGGTCCGGGAGACCCAGTACTTC. This sequence encodes CASSPAVRETQYF.

The chain joins TRBV4-1 to TRBJ1-5; no clear D. V was shortened by 3 bases and J by 10 bases, with 10 bases between the two germline ends. CDR1 and CDR2 (germline): MGHRA, YSYEKL. The CDR3 runs 12 residues. The chain's CDR3 is CASSHPGGPQHF. The CDR3 nucleotides read TGCGCCAGCAGCCACCCCGGCGGCCCCCAGCATTTT.

The chain combines TRBV28 with TRBJ1-5, with a tentative D call TRBD1 (5 bases). Looked up from germline, CDR1 is MDHEN and CDR2 is SYDVKM. Trimming removed 6 bases from V and 1 base from J, with 10 bases in between. The CDR3 sequence is 14 residues long. DNA for the CDR3: TGTGCCAGCAGCCGACAGCCAAGCAATCAGCCCCAGCATTTT. Translated: CASSRQPSNQPQHF.